This is a list of T cell receptor beta chains from one sample in a study of OX40 agonist ivuxolimab in advanced cancers. The table came from immunoSEQ multiplex PCR; TCRdb's copy has only in-frame clones and leaves some out. The sample holds around 78,000 clones, about 84% seen once. Sequencing used CD4+ or CD8+ T cells sorted from blood, obtained in a trial of the OX40 agonist ivuxolimab. These receptors were obtained from an adult with an advanced solid tumor such as melanoma, head and neck, liver or kidney cancer. Each CDR3 is given with its conserved first and last residue. D genes are given only for firm matches. Not all rows give a size; the values are once, few, many and, for expanded clones, a class.

j_call v_call d_call clone_size cdr3_aa cdr3_nt
TRBJ1-5 TRBV5-1 - - CASRVDSRSQAQHF TGCGCCAGCAGGGTGGACTCACGGTCTCAGGCCCAGCATTTT
TRBJ2-7 TRBV5-6 TRBD1 - CASSFTPGGRSYEQYF TGTGCCAGCAGCTTTACTCCAGGGGGCCGATCCTACGAGCAGTACTTC
TRBJ2-2 TRBV23-1 TRBD2 once CASSQAGVTGELFF TGCGCCAGCAGTCAAGCGGGGGTCACCGGGGAGCTGTTTTTT
TRBJ1-3 TRBV10-1 - - CASSVDSSGNTIYF TGCGCCAGCAGTGTGGACAGCTCTGGAAACACCATATATTTT
TRBJ2-3 TRBV7-9 - - CASSPRASTDTQYF TGTGCCAGCTCGCCCCGGGCCTCCACAGATACGCAGTATTTT
TRBJ1-1 TRBV2 - many CASSVQGSPTEAFF TGTGCCAGCAGTGTACAGGGAAGTCCCACTGAAGCTTTCTTT
TRBJ1-6 TRBV4-2 - - CASSPSWALKSPLHF TGTGCCAGCAGCCCAAGTTGGGCCCTAAAATCACCCCTCCACTTT
TRBJ2-3 TRBV7-7 TRBD2 - CASSLTGLSTDTQYF TGTGCTAGCAGCTTAACGGGACTATCGACAGATACGCAGTATTTT
TRBJ1-1 TRBV29-1 - - CSVDGRDTEAFF TGCAGCGTTGACGGGCGGGACACTGAAGCTTTCTTT
TRBJ1-1 TRBV19 - - CASSIAAGAEAFF TGTGCCAGTAGTATAGCGGCTGGGGCTGAAGCTTTCTTT
TRBJ1-1 TRBV18 - - CASSPLGQNKAFF TGTGCCAGCTCACCCCTTGGACAGAACAAAGCTTTCTTT
TRBJ1-1 TRBV19 - few CASSIRGEGNTEAFF TGTGCCAGTAGTATTCGGGGGGAAGGGAACACTGAAGCTTTCTTT
TRBJ2-3 TRBV29-1 - - CSVAAGAGTDTQYF TGCAGCGTTGCCGCAGGGGCAGGCACAGATACGCAGTATTTT
TRBJ2-7 TRBV6-4 - - CASSDSSRLIYSYEQYF TGTGCCAGCAGTGACTCGAGTCGTTTGATCTACAGCTACGAGCAGTACTTC
TRBJ2-5 TRBV11-3 - - CASSLEGLDANQETQYF TGTGCCAGCAGCTTAGAGGGTTTGGACGCCAACCAAGAGACCCAGTACTTC